This is a list of T cell receptor beta chains from one sample in a study of blood T cell repertoires in COVID-19. Produced via immunoSEQ multiplex PCR; TCRdb's table is partial and in-frame only. The sample holds about 400,000 clones, around 89% seen once. The sample consisted of peripheral blood. The receptor set was obtained from a woman in her 30s with acute or convalescent COVID-19. Both conserved end residues are part of each CDR3. A D gene is named only where the DNA matches it firmly. Rows give clone size only sometimes, using once, few, many, or a class for an expanded clone.

d_gene	v_gene	abundance	j_gene	CDR3aa	CDR3nt
.	TRBV11-2	.	TRBJ1-5	CASSLSVDLANQPQHF	TGTGCCAGCAGCTTAAGCGTCGACTTAGCCAATCAGCCCCAGCATTTT
.	TRBV19	.	TRBJ1-6	CASSWRDNSPLHF	TGTGCCAGTAGTTGGAGGGATAATTCACCCCTCCACTTT
.	TRBV7-2	.	TRBJ1-5	CASSPDRGVGRQPQHF	TGTGCCAGCAGCCCTGACCGGGGGGTTGGGCGTCAGCCCCAGCATTTT
TRBD2	TRBV15	.	TRBJ2-3	CATSIAGSADTQYF	TGTGCCACCAGCATAGCGGGGTCCGCAGATACGCAGTATTTT
.	TRBV14	.	TRBJ1-1	CASRDREDTEAFF	TGTGCCAGCAGGGACAGAGAAGACACTGAAGCTTTCTTT
.	TRBV5-3	.	TRBJ1-2	CARTCGAAGYTF	TGTGCCAGAACGTGCGGGGCAGCTGGCTACACCTTC
.	TRBV7-9	.	TRBJ1-5	CASSRDYSNQPQHF	TGTGCCAGCAGCCGAGACTATAGCAATCAGCCCCAGCATTTT
.	TRBV24-1	once	TRBJ1-5	CATSDPHGNQPQHF	TGTGCCACCAGTGACCCCCACGGGAATCAGCCCCAGCATTTT
.	TRBV21-1	.	TRBJ2-3	CASSNDTTDTQYF	TGTGCCAGCAGCAATGACACCACAGATACGCAGTATTTT
TRBD2	TRBV9	.	TRBJ2-1	CASSVGRGGLNEQFF	TGTGCCAGCAGCGTAGGGCGGGGGGGGCTCAATGAGCAGTTCTTC
.	TRBV11-1	few	TRBJ2-1	CASSFTGGSYNEQFF	TGTGCCAGCAGCTTTACCGGGGGCTCCTACAATGAGCAGTTCTTC
TRBD1	TRBV2	.	TRBJ1-6	CAGRTGAISPLHF	TGTGCCGGAAGGACAGGGGCAATTTCACCCCTCCACTTT
.	TRBV5-6	.	TRBJ2-3	CASSRDRGEGHLDTQYF	TGTGCCAGCAGCCGGGATAGGGGGGAGGGCCATTTAGATACGCAGTATTTT
TRBD2	TRBV19	.	TRBJ2-3	CASSIQRGAPSTDTQYF	TGTGCCAGTAGTATCCAGCGGGGGGCGCCCAGCACAGATACGCAGTATTTT
.	TRBV6-1	.	TRBJ2-7	CASSEPFGRSYEQYF	TGTGCCAGCAGTGAACCTTTTGGCCGCTCCTACGAGCAGTACTTC
TRBD2	TRBV9	.	TRBJ2-1	CASSVEKGLAGNNEQFF	TGTGCCAGCAGCGTAGAGAAGGGACTAGCGGGGAACAATGAGCAGTTCTTC
TRBD1	TRBV27	.	TRBJ1-1	CASSLNRGASAFF	TGTGCCAGCAGTTTAAACAGGGGAGCGTCAGCTTTCTTT
.	TRBV5-6	.	TRBJ1-3	CASSFWSALRRGNTIYF	TGTGCCAGCAGCTTTTGGTCGGCGCTCCGGAGGGGAAACACCATATATTTT
.	TRBV6-1	.	TRBJ2-5	CASSEAGHRQETQYF	TGTGCCAGCAGTGAAGCTGGGCACCGCCAAGAGACCCAGTACTTC
.	TRBV24-1	.	TRBJ2-7	CATSDGGYEQYF	TGTGCCACCAGTGACGGGGGCTACGAGCAGTACTTC
.	TRBV7-9	.	TRBJ1-5	CASSPGVGSNQPQHF	TGTGCCAGCAGTCCCGGGGTGGGCAGCAATCAGCCCCAGCATTTT
.	TRBV5-1	.	TRBJ2-5	CASGGPTETQYF	TGCGCCAGCGGGGGCCCCACGGAGACCCAGTACTTC
TRBD2	TRBV9	.	TRBJ2-3	CASSVLLAGGQDTQYF	TGTGCCAGCAGCGTTTTACTAGCGGGGGGGCAAGATACGCAGTATTTT
.	TRBV3-1/TRBV3-2	.	TRBJ2-7	CASSRNQGLEQYF	TGTGCCAGCAGCCGAAACCAGGGGCTCGAGCAGTACTTC
TRBD1	TRBV25-1	.	TRBJ1-2	CASSERRLQGANGYTF	TGTGCCAGCAGTGAGAGACGTTTACAGGGGGCCAATGGCTACACCTTC
.	TRBV27	.	TRBJ2-7	CASSRTAVHEQYF	TGTGCCAGCAGCCGGACAGCCGTCCACGAGCAGTACTTC
.	TRBV6-1	.	TRBJ2-7	CASSRQDEQYF	TGTGCCAGCAGTAGACAGGACGAGCAGTACTTC
.	TRBV10-3	few	TRBJ2-3	CAISEPERAITDTQYF	TGTGCCATCAGTGAGCCGGAGCGGGCGATCACAGATACGCAGTATTTT
TRBD2	TRBV2	.	TRBJ2-1	CASSFGLAGGEQFF	TGTGCCAGCAGTTTCGGACTAGCGGGGGGTGAGCAGTTCTTC
.	TRBV6-5	.	TRBJ1-1	CASSYRVNTEAFF	TGTGCCAGCAGTTACCGAGTGAACACTGAAGCTTTCTTT
.	TRBV7-9	.	TRBJ1-2	CASSVDYYGYTF	TGTGCCAGCAGCGTAGACTACTATGGCTACACCTTC
.	TRBV28	.	TRBJ1-5	CASSFRQGSNQPQHF	TGTGCCAGCAGTTTTCGTCAGGGTAGCAATCAGCCCCAGCATTTT
.	TRBV30	.	TRBJ2-3	CAWSHNRVDTQYF	TGTGCCTGGAGCCACAACCGGGTGGATACGCAGTATTTT
TRBD1	TRBV6-1	.	TRBJ1-1	CASSEGQWMNTEAFF	TGTGCCAGCAGTGAGGGACAGTGGATGAACACTGAAGCTTTCTTT